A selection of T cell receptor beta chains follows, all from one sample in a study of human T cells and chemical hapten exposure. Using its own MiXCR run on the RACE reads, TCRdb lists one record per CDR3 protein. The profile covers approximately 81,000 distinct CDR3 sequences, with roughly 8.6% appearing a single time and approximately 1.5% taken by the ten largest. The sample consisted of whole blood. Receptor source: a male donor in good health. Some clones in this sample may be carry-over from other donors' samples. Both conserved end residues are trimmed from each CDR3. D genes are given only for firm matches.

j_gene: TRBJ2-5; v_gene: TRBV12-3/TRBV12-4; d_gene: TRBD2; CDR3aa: ASSSPSTSIETQY
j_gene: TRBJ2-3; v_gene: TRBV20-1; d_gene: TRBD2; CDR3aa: SARDLVELAGGPTDTQY
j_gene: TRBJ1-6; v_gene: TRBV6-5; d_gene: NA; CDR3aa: ASSTVTGYNSPLH
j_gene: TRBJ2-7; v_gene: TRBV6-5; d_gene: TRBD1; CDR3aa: ASSSTGTGGYEQY
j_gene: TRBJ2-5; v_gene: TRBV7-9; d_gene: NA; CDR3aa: ASSSAQGRRETQY
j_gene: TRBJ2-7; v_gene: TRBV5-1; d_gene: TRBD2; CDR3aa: ASTLEPGLAYEQY
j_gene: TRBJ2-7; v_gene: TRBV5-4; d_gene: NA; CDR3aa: ASSLRGAYEQY
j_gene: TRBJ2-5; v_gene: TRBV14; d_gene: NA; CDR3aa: ASSPGDRTRKETQY
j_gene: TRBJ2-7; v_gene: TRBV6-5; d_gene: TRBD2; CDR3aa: ASSYLAGDEQY
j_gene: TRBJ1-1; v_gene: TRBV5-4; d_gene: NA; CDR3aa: ASSLRSLTGNTEAF
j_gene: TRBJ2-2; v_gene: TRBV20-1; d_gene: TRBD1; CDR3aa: SAREPGQDTGELF
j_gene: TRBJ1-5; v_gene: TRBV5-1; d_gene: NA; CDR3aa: ASSLDSYSTQPQH
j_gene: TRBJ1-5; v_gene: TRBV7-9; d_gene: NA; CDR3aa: ASPIILSGQPQH
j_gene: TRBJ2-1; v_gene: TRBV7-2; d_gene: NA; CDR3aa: ASSSRPYNEQF
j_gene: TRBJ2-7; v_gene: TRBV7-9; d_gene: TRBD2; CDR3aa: ASSLAVREGTNEQY
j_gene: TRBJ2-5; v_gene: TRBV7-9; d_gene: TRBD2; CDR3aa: ASSLIGGGETQY
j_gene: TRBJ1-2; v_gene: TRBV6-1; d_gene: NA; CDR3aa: ASSEGSIIRGYT
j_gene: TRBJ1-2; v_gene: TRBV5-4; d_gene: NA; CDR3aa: ASSSDRSYGYT
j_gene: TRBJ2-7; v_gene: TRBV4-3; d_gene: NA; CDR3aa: ASSQDPRGAGEQY
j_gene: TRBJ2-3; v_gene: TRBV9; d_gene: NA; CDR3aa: ASSGPTDTQY
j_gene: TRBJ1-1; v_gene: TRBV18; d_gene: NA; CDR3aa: ASSPQLGGTEAF
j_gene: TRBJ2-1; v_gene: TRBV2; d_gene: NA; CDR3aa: ASGPSILVSYNEQF
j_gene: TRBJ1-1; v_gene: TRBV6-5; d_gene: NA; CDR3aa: ASSWGGRNTEAF
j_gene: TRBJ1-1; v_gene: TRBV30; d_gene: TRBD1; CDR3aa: AWAQGVNTEAF
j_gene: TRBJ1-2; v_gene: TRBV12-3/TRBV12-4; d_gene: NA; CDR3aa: ASSSTTVRYGYT
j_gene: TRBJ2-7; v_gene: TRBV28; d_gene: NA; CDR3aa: ASSSPSRQSYEQY
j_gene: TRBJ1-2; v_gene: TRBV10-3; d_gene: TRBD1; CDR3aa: AMGGQVYGYT
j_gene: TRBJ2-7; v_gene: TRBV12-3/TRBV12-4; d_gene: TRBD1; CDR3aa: ASSLGGQVSPYEQY
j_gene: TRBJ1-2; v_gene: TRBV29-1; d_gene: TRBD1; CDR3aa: SVEVYTGGVDGYT
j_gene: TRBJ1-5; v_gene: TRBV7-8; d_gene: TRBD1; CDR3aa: ASSLDRSQPQH
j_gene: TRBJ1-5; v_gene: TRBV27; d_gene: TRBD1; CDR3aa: ASSLTPGIGQGGNQPQH
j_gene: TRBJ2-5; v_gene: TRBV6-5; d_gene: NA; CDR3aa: ASTGGGTETQY
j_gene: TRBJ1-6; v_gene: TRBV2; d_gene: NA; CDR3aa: ASSRTEGVSPLH
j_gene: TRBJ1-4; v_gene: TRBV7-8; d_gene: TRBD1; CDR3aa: ASSPRTGETTNEKLF
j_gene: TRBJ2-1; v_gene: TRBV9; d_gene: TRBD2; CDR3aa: ASSASGTTYNEQF
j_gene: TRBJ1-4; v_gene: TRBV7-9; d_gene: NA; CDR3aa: ASSLPGRSEKLF
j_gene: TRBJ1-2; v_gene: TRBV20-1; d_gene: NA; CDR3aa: SARDGTNYGYT
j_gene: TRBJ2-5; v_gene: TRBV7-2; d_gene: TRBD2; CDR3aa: ASSLDSGARETHY
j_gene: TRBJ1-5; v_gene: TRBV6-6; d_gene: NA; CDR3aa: ASTPEGGRSLGNQPQH